One sample yielded the 28 T cell receptor beta chains listed below, sequenced in a study of shared clonotypes between healthy human individuals. Clones were sequenced by immunoSEQ multiplex PCR, and TCRdb holds only the in-frame ones, with some missing. Here the sample spans 950,000 to 1,100,000 clones, about four fifths being singletons. Sequencing used memory CD4+ T cells from PBMCs. Subset indicated: CD45RA-negative fraction. The source of these receptors is a man aged 18 to 30 in good health. Some clones in this sample may be carry-over from other donors' samples.

This sequence joins TRBV27 and TRBJ2-1; TRBD2 agrees at 9 bases. The CDR3 sequence is 15 residues long. CDR1 is MNHEY, CDR2 SMNVEV, per germline (reference sequence). The J segment lost 7 bases and the V segment lost 2 bases, leaving 6 bases of the junction unmatched. The CDR3 region is CASSLKALAGNEQFF. CDR3 in DNA: TGTGCCAGCAGTTTAAAGGCTCTAGCGGGAAATGAGCAGTTCTTC.

This clone was counted a single time. The chain joins TRBV6-1 to TRBJ2-1; D is possibly TRBD2 (5 bases). V was pared by 2 bases and J by 5 bases, with 13 bases between. Germline lookup yields CDR1 MNHNS and CDR2 SASEGT. The CDR3 is 15 residues long. The CDR3 protein is CASSEQPQADNEQFF. CDR3 sequence (DNA): TGTGCCAGCAGTGAACAGCCTCAAGCGGACAATGAGCAGTTCTTC.

The chain employs TRBV6-6 and TRBJ1-4; 7 bases are a match to TRBD1. Germline values: CDR1 MNHNY, CDR2 SVGAGI (reference sequence). V lost 8 bases to trimming and J lost 5 bases; unmatched junction nucleotides: 5. CDR3 length: 13 amino acids. CDR3 residues: CASHRGPNEKLFF. Written as DNA, the CDR3 is TGTGCCAGCCACAGGGGCCCGAATGAAAAACTGTTTTTT.

The CDR3 sequence: CASRELAGGPREQFF. CDR3 DNA sequence: TGTGCCAGCAGGGAACTAGCGGGAGGGCCTCGTGAGCAGTTCTTC. The rearrangement uses TRBV5-4 and TRBJ2-1; TRBD2 matches at 13 bases. CDR1 is SGHNT, CDR2 YYREEE, per germline (reference sequence). The CDR3 loop spans 15 amino acids. The junction had 8 bases not matched to a gene; V was cut back by 5 bases and J by 9 bases.

The CDR3 reads CASRTREGYGYTF. Written as DNA, the CDR3 is TGTGCCAGCAGAACCCGGGAGGGTTATGGCTACACCTTC. The chain uses TRBV2 and TRBJ1-2, with D unresolved. This CDR3 has 13 amino acids. V was shortened by 6 bases and J by 5 bases, with 13 bases between the two germline ends. Germline CDR1 SNHLY, CDR2 FYNNEI. Variable domain in full (rest from reference TRBV2 and TRBJ1-2): EPEVTQTPSHQVTQMGQEVILRCVPISNHLYFYWYRQILGQKVEFLVSFYNNEISEKSEIFDDQFSVERPDGSNFTLKIRSTKLEDSAMYFCASRTREGYGYTFGSGTRLTVV.

This chain joins TRBV28 and TRBJ2-7, with 8 bases fitting TRBD2. Losses at the gene ends were 8 bases for V and 4 bases for J; bases not matched to a gene: 13. The CDR3 sequence is 15 residues long. Germline values: CDR1 MDHEN, CDR2 SYDVKM. CDR3 DNA sequence: TGTGCCAGCTTTAGCGGGACGGGGCGGTCTTACGAGCAGTACTTC. It yields the protein CASFSGTGRSYEQYF.

The V gene is TRBV19, the J gene TRBJ1-2; 11 bases line up with TRBD1. CDR1 and CDR2 from the germline V gene are LNHDA and SQIVND (reference sequence). The CDR3 loop spans 16 amino acids. Trimming removed 6 bases from V and 2 bases from J; junction bases left unmatched: 8. Here the CDR3 DNA reads TGTGCCAGTAGAACCCGGGACAGGGGGTCCAACTATGGCTACACCTTC. Protein: CASRTRDRGSNYGYTF.

This clone has a single count. The CDR3: CASSTLGGGSSYNEQFF. CDR3 sequence (DNA): TGCGCCAGCAGCACTCTCGGGGGCGGGAGCTCCTACAATGAGCAGTTCTTC. V gene TRBV5-1 combines with J gene TRBJ2-1; D might be TRBD2 (7 bases). CDR3 length: 17 amino acids. Trimming stripped 4 bases from V and 0 bases from J, with 17 bases between. Looked up from germline, CDR1 is SGHRS and CDR2 is YFSETQ.

Only one count was recorded for this clone. The CDR3 is CASSLSKGGYGYNEQFF. The CDR3 DNA sequence: TGTGCCAGCAGTTTATCGAAGGGTGGGTACGGCTACAATGAGCAGTTCTTC. The chain links TRBV27 to TRBJ2-1; D is unclear. Deletions cut 0 bases from V and 3 bases from J, with 15 bases between. This CDR3 comprises 17 residues. The germline V gene encodes CDR1 MNHEY and CDR2 SMNVEV (reference sequence).

The V and J genes are TRBV15 and TRBJ1-4, with TRBD1 matching over 7 bases. V lost 3 bases and J lost 4; bases outside the gene matches: 14. Germline CDR1 LNHNV, CDR2 YYDKDF (reference sequence). This CDR3 is 18 amino acids long. CDR3 region: CATSSHLGGAFSNEKLFF. The CDR3 DNA sequence: TGTGCCACCAGCAGCCACTTAGGGGGCGCCTTTAGTAATGAAAAACTGTTTTTT.

J is TRBJ1-2 and V is TRBV28; TRBD1 might be the D (5 bases). The germline V and J ends were trimmed by 7 bases and 4 bases, with 19 bases remaining between them. The CDR3 has 15 amino acids. Germline CDR1 MDHEN, CDR2 SYDVKM. The CDR3 is CASKNTGTGSYGYTF. CDR3 DNA: TGTGCCAGCAAGAATACCGGGACGGGAAGCTATGGCTACACCTTC.

The CDR3 is CASSLSQPRYGYTF. The CDR3 nucleotides read TGCGCCAGCAGCTTGTCTCAACCGCGCTATGGCTACACCTTC. The V and J genes are TRBV5-1 and TRBJ1-2; D is undetermined. This CDR3 region has 14 residues. V lost 1 base and J 4 bases, leaving 11 bases between the germline ends. Germline loops: CDR1 SGHRS, CDR2 YFSETQ.

The chain uses TRBV5-1 and TRBJ2-7; no reliable D call. Germline V lookup: CDR1 SGHRS, CDR2 YFSETQ. This CDR3 has 14 amino acids. Trimming stripped 2 bases from V and 5 bases from J, with 14 bases between. In nucleotides, the CDR3 is TGCGCCAGCAGCTTCCAACGGGCAGAGGACGAGCAGTACTTC. Protein product: CASSFQRAEDEQYF.

This sequence joins TRBV28 and TRBJ2-7; TRBD1 is a possible D gene (5 bases). The CDR3 spans 15 residues. Germline CDR1 reads MDHEN; CDR2 reads SYDVKM. The V gene lost 1 base and the J gene lost 5 bases, with 15 bases spanning the gap. As DNA, the CDR3 is TGTGCCAGCAGTTTATCCGCGGCAGGGAACGACGAGCAGTACTTC. It is translated as CASSLSAAGNDEQYF.

Notes on this clone: Other DNA sequences in this sample translate to the same CDR3. The V and J genes are TRBV7-8 and TRBJ1-1; D remains unclear. The germline V gene has CDR1 SGHVS and CDR2 FQNEAQ. The CDR3 is 14 amino acids. V lost 1 base and J 2 bases, leaving 8 bases between the germline ends. The CDR3 sequence: CASSLEQTNTEAFF. For the CDR3, the DNA is TGTGCCAGCAGCTTAGAACAGACTAACACTGAAGCTTTCTTT.

The chain combines TRBV5-1 with TRBJ1-1, with 10 bases matching TRBD1. The CDR3 is 15 amino acids. CDR1 and CDR2 from the germline V gene are SGHRS and YFSETQ. V lost 4 bases, J lost 7 bases, and 10 bases stayed unmatched. For the CDR3, the DNA is TGCGCCAGCAGCCTTCGGACAGGGGGAGGTAGTGAAGCTTTCTTT. The encoded protein is CASSLRTGGGSEAFF.

V usage is TRBV6-5 and J usage is TRBJ2-3; perhaps TRBD1 as D (7 bases). CDR3 size: 15 residues. Trimming removed 0 bases at V and 6 bases at J, with 13 bases between. In germline, CDR1 is MNHEY, CDR2 SVGAGI. CDR3 protein: CASSYSRTGGDTQYF. The CDR3 bases are TGTGCCAGCAGTTACTCCCGGACAGGAGGGGATACGCAGTATTTT.

This chain joins TRBV19 and TRBJ2-5; D is uncertain. Per the germline V gene, CDR1 is LNHDA and CDR2 is SQIVND (reference sequence). This CDR3 is 14 amino acids long. With 1 base removed from V and 3 bases from J, the gap between germline ends came to 9 bases. CDR3 DNA sequence: TGTGCCAGTAGTATAGGGCGCAGAGAAGAGACCCAGTACTTC. It specifies CASSIGRREETQYF.

This chain uses TRBV28 with TRBJ1-5; 12 nucleotides line up with TRBD1. CDR3 length: 18 residues. The V and J ends lost 4 bases and 4 bases, in that order; junction bases with no gene match: 11. Per the germline V gene, CDR1 is MDHEN and CDR2 is SYDVKM. CDR3 DNA sequence: TGTGCCAGCAGTTCACCGGGGGACAGGGGGCGAATTAATCAGCCCCAGCATTTT. As protein: CASSSPGDRGRINQPQHF. The complete variable domain, with remaining parts taken from reference TRBV28 and TRBJ1-5, reads DVKVTQSSRYLVKRTGEKVFLECVQDMDHENMFWYRQDPGLGLRLIYFSYDVKMKEKGDIPEGYSVSREKKERFSLILESASTNQTSMYLCASSSPGDRGRINQPQHFGDGTRLSIL.

The rearrangement uses TRBV9 and TRBJ1-4; maybe TRBD1 (5 bases). The CDR3 loop spans 15 amino acids. V shed 4 bases and J shed 0 bases, with 10 bases lying between them. The germline V gene has CDR1 SGDLS and CDR2 YYNGEE. CDR3 region: CASSKDSATNEKLFF. Here the CDR3 DNA reads TGTGCCAGCAGCAAAGACAGCGCAACTAATGAAAAACTGTTTTTT. Supplemented by reference TRBV9 and TRBJ1-4, the full variable domain reads DSGVTQTPKHLITATGQRVTLRCSPRSGDLSVYWYQQSLDQGLQFLIQYYNGEERAKGNILERFSAQQFPDLHSELNLSSLELGDSALYFCASSKDSATNEKLFFGSGTQLSVL.

This sequence joins TRBV6-5 and TRBJ2-3, with TRBD2 identical over 7 bases. The CDR3 totals 15 residues. V shed 0 bases, J shed 6 bases, and the junction held 6 bases outside the gene matches. From germline, CDR1 is MNHEY and CDR2 SVGAGI. In DNA, the CDR3 is TGTGCCAGCAGTTACTCCCTAGCGGAAGATGATACGCAGTATTTT. Its protein product is CASSYSLAEDDTQYF.

This clone was found a few times. The V call is TRBV29-1, the J call TRBJ2-3; D is perhaps TRBD1 (5 bases). Per the germline V gene, CDR1 is SQVTM and CDR2 is ANQGSEA. V was pared by 7 bases and J by 1 base, with 15 bases between. This CDR3 is built from 14 residues. CDR3 residues: CSAQGDIGTDTQYF. In DNA form, the CDR3 reads TGCAGCGCCCAAGGGGATATAGGCACAGATACGCAGTATTTT.

The V and J genes are TRBV7-8 and TRBJ2-1; 9 positions agree with TRBD2. The ends lost 1 base at V and 2 bases at J; junction bases unmatched: 12. The CDR3 extends over 19 amino acids. In germline, CDR1 is SGHVS, CDR2 FQNEAQ. CDR3 coding DNA: TGTGCCAGCAGCTTAGTTGCGGGAGGGTCGGCTCGCCCCTACAATGAGCAGTTCTTC. As protein: CASSLVAGGSARPYNEQFF.

V gene TRBV5-1 combines with J gene TRBJ1-4; perhaps TRBD1 as D (6 bases). Germline assignment: CDR1 SGHRS and CDR2 YFSETQ. The CDR3 sequence is 15 residues long. V dropped 10 bases and J dropped 0 bases, with 16 bases sitting between them. The CDR3: CACKGGFATNEKLFF. The CDR3 DNA is TGCGCCTGTAAGGGGGGATTTGCAACTAATGAAAAACTGTTTTTT. Based on the CDR3 plus reference TRBV5-1 and TRBJ1-4, the full variable domain is KAGVTQTPRYLIKTRGQQVTLSCSPISGHRSVSWYQQTPGQGLQFLFEYFSETQRNKGNFPGRFSGRQFSNSRSEMNVSTLELGDSALYLCACKGGFATNEKLFFGSGTQLSVL.

This chain connects TRBV19 to TRBJ2-2, with TRBD2 matching 10 bases. Germline CDR1 LNHDA, CDR2 SQIVND (reference sequence). The length of the CDR3 is 16 residues. The V gene end was trimmed by 10 bases and the J gene end by 4 bases; junction bases not matched to a gene: 12. The DNA for the CDR3 is TGTGCCACCACCTTCCTAGCGGGAGCTCCCACCGGGGAGCTGTTTTTT. Translated: CATTFLAGAPTGELFF.

In the case of this clone: One end of the junction is discordant with germline, which a read error may explain. The DNA for the CDR3 is TGTGCCAGCAGGGAAGACCTTGGACAGGGGAGCTCTAACTATGGCTACACCTTC. It codes for CASREDLGQGSSNYGYTF. The V call is TRBV6-1, the J call TRBJ1-2; 9 positions match TRBD1. Germline CDR1 and CDR2: MNHNS and SASEGT. The CDR3 contains 18 residues.

This clone was seen repeatedly, ten times or more. Distinct nucleotide sequences in the sample also encode this CDR3. The CDR3 region has the DNA TGCGCCAGCAGCTTTACTGGGAACACTGAAGCTTTCTTT. This sequence encodes CASSFTGNTEAFF. The chain is built from TRBV5-1 and TRBJ1-1, with unresolved D. Germline CDR1 SGHRS, CDR2 YFSETQ. The CDR3 length is 13 residues. The V end was cut by 2 bases, the J end by 1 base, with 6 bases between.

This clone has more than one count but fewer than ten. The chain employs TRBV5-1 and TRBJ1-1; D gene ambiguous. The CDR3 spans 14 residues. V shed 0 bases and J shed 2 bases, with 8 bases lying between them. Germline V gene lookup returns CDR1 SGHRS and CDR2 YFSETQ. CDR3 bases: TGCGCCAGCAGCTTGGTTAACTCTAACACTGAAGCTTTCTTT. Its protein product is CASSLVNSNTEAFF.